Given below is one TCR beta chain in context. The sample comes from a study of T cell changes during pregnancy in multiple sclerosis. Repertoires were generated with immunoSEQ multiplex PCR, while TCRdb's copy carries only in-frame clones and drops some. The repertoire holds fewer than 30,000 clones, 88% seen once, with more than 6.5% in the top ten. Germline V CDR1 and CDR2: SGHRS, YFSETQ. V was pared by 4 bases and J by 8 bases, with 13 bases between. The CDR3 has 14 residues. This receptor was identified in a female donor with multiple sclerosis, enrolled in a pregnancy study. This specimen was CD8+ T cells from peripheral blood mononuclear cells, taken in the second trimester of pregnancy. J is TRBJ1-6 and V is TRBV5-1, with D possibly TRBD1 on 5 matching bases. The CDR3 here is CASSLQGGDSPLHF. In nucleotides, the CDR3 is TGCGCCAGCAGCCTGCAGGGAGGGGATTCACCCCTCCACTTT.